These 30 T cell receptor beta chains share one sample of origin, sequenced in a study of vaccination effects on CD4 cells after COVID-19. Cultured cells yielded isolated CD4+ T cells after 10 days. Each participant was administered two doses of either the BNT162b2 or the mRNA-1273 vaccine. Clones were read by immunoSEQ multiplex PCR, and TCRdb kept only the in-frame ones, dropping some. The data show 30,000 to 35,000 clones, 70% to 85% seen once. No cognate antigen is known for these TCRs. The input for sequencing was CD4+ T cells from PBMCs cultured without peptide, taken after COVID-19 vaccination. All receptors come from a human donor who received a COVID-19 vaccine.

CDR3: CAWSVRFRLVTDTQYF. The CDR3 DNA reads TGTGCCTGGAGTGTCCGTTTCCGACTAGTCACAGATACGCAGTATTTT. The chain employs TRBV30 and TRBJ2-3; a possible D gene is TRBD2 (6 bases). The germline gives CDR1 GTSNPN, CDR2 SVGIG (reference sequence). This CDR3 has 16 residues. Trimming removed 0 bases from V and 2 bases from J, with 15 bases in between. Full variable domain (missing parts from reference TRBV30 and TRBJ2-3): SQTIHQWPATLVQPVGSPLSLECTVEGTSNPNLYWYRQAAGRGLQLLFYSVGIGQISSEVPQNLSASRPQDRQFILSSKKLLLSDSGFYLCAWSVRFRLVTDTQYFGPGTRLTVL.

The chain employs TRBV30 and TRBJ1-5, with 8 positions matching TRBD1. Germline assignment: CDR1 GTSNPN and CDR2 SVGIG (reference sequence). The CDR3 consists of 15 residues. V dropped 3 bases and J dropped 1; count of bases not matched to a gene: 5. The CDR3 nucleotides read TGTGCCTGGAGCCCAGGACAGGGAAGCAATCAGCCCCAGCATTTT. Translating gives CAWSPGQGSNQPQHF.

The chain carries TRBV11-2 and TRBJ1-3; a possible D gene is TRBD1 (6 bases). CDR1 and CDR2 (germline): SGHAT, FQNNGV. V lost 0 bases to trimming and J lost 7 bases, with 13 bases between them. The CDR3 length is 15 residues. CDR3 protein: CASSLDNRAGNTIYF. The CDR3 DNA follows: TGTGCCAGCAGCTTAGACAACAGGGCGGGGAACACCATATATTTT.

The chain is built from TRBV30 and TRBJ2-6, with D unresolved. Trimming cost V 1 base and J 1 base, with 5 bases left between them. This CDR3 spans 14 amino acids. Germline V gene lookup returns CDR1 GTSNPN and CDR2 SVGIG (reference sequence). DNA of the CDR3: TGTGCCTGGAGTGGGGGTTCTGGGGCCAACGTCCTGACTTTC. Its protein is CAWSGGSGANVLTF.

The chain combines TRBV6-5 with TRBJ2-7; 8 bases fit TRBD2. This CDR3 is 12 amino acids long. Germline assignment: CDR1 MNHEY and CDR2 SVGAGI. V shed 6 bases and J 6 bases; nucleotides not matched to a gene: 4. The CDR3: CASRVAGTEQYF. DNA of the CDR3: TGTGCCAGCAGGGTAGCGGGAACCGAGCAGTACTTC.

The chain employs TRBV3-1 (or the pseudogene TRBV3-2) and TRBJ2-2, with 8 bases that match TRBD2. From germline, CDR1 is LGHDT and CDR2 YNNKEL (reference sequence). V lost 6 bases, J lost 6 bases, and 18 bases stayed unmatched. This CDR3 is 18 amino acids long. DNA for the CDR3: TGTGCCAGCAGGTGGGCGGGAGGCGTCTCTTCGCGTTCCGGGGAGCTGTTTTTT. The encoded protein is CASRWAGGVSSRSGELFF.

The chain links TRBV11-2 to TRBJ1-1; D uncertain. V dropped 0 bases and J dropped 1 base, with 9 bases sitting between them. This CDR3 contains 15 residues. CDR1 and CDR2 from the germline V gene are SGHAT and FQNNGV. This chain's CDR3 is CASSLDLSPNTEAFF. The CDR3 DNA reads TGTGCCAGCAGCTTAGATCTAAGCCCGAACACTGAAGCTTTCTTT.

The chain combines TRBV18 with TRBJ2-6, with 14 bases lining up with TRBD2. The CDR3 sequence is 19 residues long. The V segment lost 1 base and the J segment 6 bases; nucleotides outside the gene matches: 8. The germline V gene has CDR1 KGHSH and CDR2 LQKENI. CDR3 in DNA: TGTGCCAGCTCACCACAGATCTTGACTAGCGGGGGGGCGGCCAACGTCCTGACTTTC. Its translation: CASSPQILTSGGAANVLTF. Full variable domain (remainder filled in from reference TRBV18 and TRBJ2-6): NAGVMQNPRHLVRRRGQEARLRCSPMKGHSHVYWYRQLPEEGLKFMVYLQKENIIDESGMPKERFSAEFPKEGPSILRIQQVVRGDSAAYFCASSPQILTSGGAANVLTFGAGSRLTVL.

The CDR3, as DNA: TGTGCCAGCAGCCGGGGACAGGCTCAAGAGACCCAGTACTTC. Its protein is CASSRGQAQETQYF. The gene calls are TRBV5-4 and TRBJ2-5; TRBD1 matches 8 bases. The CDR3 consists of 14 residues. The V gene end was trimmed by 4 bases and the J gene end by 2 bases; junction bases not matched to a gene: 4. Looked up from germline, CDR1 is SGHNT and CDR2 is YYREEE (reference sequence). Full variable domain (rest looked up from reference TRBV5-4 and TRBJ2-5): ETGVTQSPTHLIKTRGQQVTLRCSSQSGHNTVSWYQQALGQGPQFIFQYYREEENGRGNFPPRFSGLQFPNYSSELNVNALELDDSALYLCASSRGQAQETQYFGPGTRLLVL.

The CDR3 reads CAWMSHRASYEQYF. The CDR3 DNA sequence: TGTGCCTGGATGAGCCACAGGGCCTCCTACGAGCAGTACTTC. The chain recombines TRBV30 with TRBJ2-7; tentatively, D is TRBD1 (6 bases). The CDR3 spans 14 residues. Trimming stripped 4 bases from V and 0 bases from J, with 13 bases between. The germline gives CDR1 GTSNPN, CDR2 SVGIG (reference sequence).

This clone has a handful of counts. The V and J genes are TRBV2 and TRBJ1-1, with D uncertain. The CDR3 is 13 residues long. Trimming removed 4 bases from V and 3 bases from J, with 9 bases in between. Germline V gene lookup returns CDR1 SNHLY and CDR2 FYNNEI. The CDR3 reads CASSGPPDTEAFF. The CDR3 DNA reads TGTGCCAGCAGTGGACCCCCGGACACTGAAGCTTTCTTT.

The chain links TRBV3-1 (or the pseudogene TRBV3-2) to TRBJ1-2; 7 bases align to TRBD1. The CDR3 covers 17 residues. With 4 bases clipped from V and 4 bases from J, the junction kept 15 bases outside the gene matches. Looked up from germline, CDR1 is LGHDT and CDR2 is YNNKEL (reference sequence). CDR3 DNA: TGTGCCAGCAGCCCCGTCTCTCGGACAGGATTCTCCTATGGCTACACCTTC. As protein: CASSPVSRTGFSYGYTF.

This clone has more than one count but fewer than ten. This chain links TRBV7-9 with TRBJ1-2; D not resolved. The CDR3 spans 16 residues. The germline CDR1 and CDR2 sequences are SEHNR and FQNEAQ (reference sequence). Trimming left V 2 bases short and J 8 bases short, with 21 bases between. The CDR3 DNA reads TGTGCCAGCAGCTTACTGGGAGGGCCGTCACCGGACGGCTACACCTTC. Protein product: CASSLLGGPSPDGYTF.

This rearrangement joins TRBV28 to TRBJ2-5, with no clear D. The germline gives CDR1 MDHEN, CDR2 SYDVKM. CDR3 length equals 13 residues. V shed 2 bases and J shed 3 bases, with 7 bases lying between them. CDR3 nucleotide sequence: TGTGCCAGCAGTTTAGGAAGAGAAGAGACCCAGTACTTC. Protein sequence: CASSLGREETQYF. Full variable domain (missing parts from reference TRBV28 and TRBJ2-5): DVKVTQSSRYLVKRTGEKVFLECVQDMDHENMFWYRQDPGLGLRLIYFSYDVKMKEKGDIPEGYSVSREKKERFSLILESASTNQTSMYLCASSLGREETQYFGPGTRLLVL.

This clone was detected a few times. The gene calls are TRBV5-1 and TRBJ2-3, with D perhaps TRBD2 (5 bases). The CDR3 is 13 amino acids. The V gene lost 4 bases and the J gene lost 4 bases, with 10 bases spanning the gap. Germline V gives CDR1 SGHRS, CDR2 YFSETQ. The CDR3 sequence: CASSPAAADTQYF. The CDR3 region has the DNA TGCGCCAGCAGCCCGGCAGCGGCAGATACGCAGTATTTT.

The genes are TRBV6-5 and TRBJ2-7, with 7 bases matching TRBD1. J was trimmed by 5 bases and V by 5 bases; bases with no gene match: 12. CDR1 is MNHEY, CDR2 SVGAGI, per germline. CDR3 length: 15 amino acids. In DNA, the CDR3 is TGTGCCAGCAGTCCGAACTACGACAGGGTTAACGAGCAGTACTTC. Its translation: CASSPNYDRVNEQYF.

This clone showed up just a few times. V usage is TRBV4-1 and J usage is TRBJ1-5; D unclear. Germline V gene sequence: CDR1 MGHRA, CDR2 YSYEKL. CDR3 length: 14 residues. Trimming cost V 4 bases and J 4 bases, with 11 bases left between them. The CDR3 nucleotides are TGCGCCAGCAGCCCGGACCCCCGTAATCAGCCCCAGCATTTT. Its protein is CASSPDPRNQPQHF.

This clone was recorded a few times. The CDR3 DNA reads as TGTGCCAGCAGTTTGCGGGGGCTGGCGTACGATGAGCAGTTCTTC. Protein: CASSLRGLAYDEQFF. V is TRBV28 and J is TRBJ2-1; D might be TRBD2 (7 bases). CDR1 is MDHEN and CDR2 is SYDVKM in the germline V gene. The CDR3 covers 15 residues. The V end was cut by 3 bases, the J end by 8 bases, with 17 bases between. Supplemented by reference TRBV28 and TRBJ2-1, the full variable domain reads DVKVTQSSRYLVKRTGEKVFLECVQDMDHENMFWYRQDPGLGLRLIYFSYDVKMKEKGDIPEGYSVSREKKERFSLILESASTNQTSMYLCASSLRGLAYDEQFFGPGTRLTVL.

This chain connects TRBV10-3 to TRBJ2-5, with D possibly being TRBD2 (7 bases). Trimming shortened V by 4 bases and J by 3 bases, and 15 bases separated the two germline ends. This CDR3 region has 15 residues. The germline V gene has CDR1 ENHRY and CDR2 SYGVKD. The CDR3 region is CAISGYRGAKETQYF. The CDR3 coding sequence is TGTGCCATCAGTGGTTACCGGGGGGCAAAAGAGACCCAGTACTTC.

Notes on this clone: Other nucleotide sequences from this sample produce the same CDR3. V gene TRBV29-1 combines with J gene TRBJ1-5; D ambiguous. From germline, CDR1 is SQVTM and CDR2 ANQGSEA. Trimming took 4 bases from V and 0 from J, leaving 7 bases between them. The CDR3 totals 13 residues. CDR3 in DNA: TGCAGCGTTGCGGGAGATAGCAATCAGCCCCAGCATTTT. Translation gives CSVAGDSNQPQHF.

The genes are TRBV4-2 and TRBJ2-5, with 9 bases matching TRBD2. The germline gives CDR1 LGHNA, CDR2 YNFKEQ. V dropped 1 base and J dropped 0; count of bases not matched to a gene: 9. This CDR3 is 18 amino acids long. The CDR3 sequence is CASSQGGGRGGYQETQYF. The CDR3 DNA sequence: TGTGCCAGCAGCCAAGGAGGAGGGCGGGGGGGCTACCAAGAGACCCAGTACTTC.

V gene TRBV28 combines with J gene TRBJ1-6; D is unclear. The ends were cut back, 4 bases at V and 7 bases at J, with 11 bases in the middle. Per the germline V gene, CDR1 is MDHEN and CDR2 is SYDVKM. The CDR3 is made up of 14 amino acids. The CDR3, as DNA: TGTGCCAGCAGTTACCTCCACAGAAATTCACCCCTCCACTTT. Amino acid sequence: CASSYLHRNSPLHF. The variable domain in full, with the rest retrieved from reference TRBV28 and TRBJ1-6, is DVKVTQSSRYLVKRTGEKVFLECVQDMDHENMFWYRQDPGLGLRLIYFSYDVKMKEKGDIPEGYSVSREKKERFSLILESASTNQTSMYLCASSYLHRNSPLHFGNGTRLTVT.

This clone came up once. J is TRBJ2-2 and V is TRBV3-1 (or the pseudogene TRBV3-2); D is possibly TRBD1 (6 bases). CDR3 size: 14 residues. In germline, CDR1 is LGHDT, CDR2 YNNKEL (reference sequence). Trimming shortened V by 4 bases and J by 4 bases, and 10 bases separated the two germline ends. CDR3 in amino acids: CASSPAGATGELFF. The CDR3 DNA reads as TGTGCCAGCAGCCCAGCAGGGGCCACCGGGGAGCTGTTTTTT.

The chain couples TRBV2 to TRBJ1-6, with unresolved D. The CDR3 loop spans 15 amino acids. CDR1 is SNHLY and CDR2 is FYNNEI in the germline V gene. V was clipped by 4 bases and J by 8 bases, with 15 bases between them. DNA of the CDR3: TGTGCCAGCAGTGTGAGGGCCCGGTCGGATTCACCCCTCCACTTT. Amino acids: CASSVRARSDSPLHF.

The rearrangement links TRBV27 to TRBJ1-4; unclear D gene. This CDR3 region has 14 residues. Germline V gene sequence: CDR1 MNHEY, CDR2 SMNVEV (reference sequence). Trimming cost V 6 bases and J 0 bases, with 8 bases left between them. The CDR3 loop reads CASSPGATNEKLFF. In nucleotides, the CDR3 is TGTGCCAGCAGCCCGGGAGCAACTAATGAAAAACTGTTTTTT.

The V gene is TRBV12-3 or TRBV12-4, the J gene TRBJ1-2, with D possibly being TRBD1 (5 bases). V was pared by 3 bases and J by 7 bases, with 6 bases between. The CDR3 sequence is 11 residues long. The CDR3 DNA follows: TGTGCCAGCAGTTTGGGGGGTGGCTACACCTTC. It specifies CASSLGGGYTF.

The chain combines TRBV7-6 with TRBJ2-7; 7 bases match TRBD2. After removal of 5 bases from V and 6 bases from J, the junction contained 7 bases not matched to a gene. Per germline, CDR1 SGHVS and CDR2 FNYEAQ. This CDR3 region has 13 residues. CDR3 protein: CASSARLAPEQYF. DNA of the CDR3: TGTGCCAGCAGCGCCCGACTAGCTCCCGAGCAGTACTTC.

J is TRBJ2-7 and V is TRBV30; D possibly uses TRBD1 or TRBD2 (5 bases each). CDR3 length: 13 residues. Germline assignment: CDR1 GTSNPN and CDR2 SVGIG (reference sequence). V was shortened by 3 bases and J by 9 bases, with 18 bases between the two germline ends. DNA for the CDR3: TGTGCCTGGAGCCTGGTCTTGGTTGGGGGGCAGTACTTC. Translation gives CAWSLVLVGGQYF.

The rearrangement joins TRBV19 to TRBJ2-7; possible D gene TRBD2, 5 bases. The CDR3 totals 12 residues. The V end lost 7 bases, the J end lost 2 bases, and 9 bases lay between the germline ends. Germline CDR1 is LNHDA and CDR2 is SQIVND (reference sequence). DNA of the CDR3: TGTGCCAGTACCAGTAGCGCCTACGAGCAGTACTTC. Amino acids: CASTSSAYEQYF.

The rearrangement links TRBV6-6 to TRBJ1-2; D perhaps matches TRBD1 (5 bases). Germline V lookup: CDR1 MNHNY, CDR2 SVGAGI (reference sequence). Trimming left V 5 bases short and J 4 bases short, with 11 bases between. This CDR3 contains 13 residues. CDR3 in DNA: TGTGCCAGCAGTCGACAGAGCTTCTATGGCTACACCTTC. Protein: CASSRQSFYGYTF.